The TCR beta chain under discussion was sequenced for a study of identical twins (dated by TCRdb to 2016 to 2017). With regard to the full study: The study deep-sequenced TCR alpha and beta repertoires from monozygotic twins, unrelated adults of various ages and cord blood to test whether fetal clonotypes persist. To rule out contamination, replicate twin experiments were performed at different times with different library preparation protocols. On the study overall, not on this receptor specifically: In monozygotic twins, out-of-frame TCR alpha sharing was systematically underestimated by recombination models, although the models agreed with sharing between unrelated individuals. In beta out-of-frame sequences, excess twin sharing was weaker, because having fewer shared sequences lowered the signal-to-noise ratio. Invariant T cells such as MAIT and iNKT could partly confound zero-insertion analyses, though diverse VJ usage argued against this for most clonotypes. Because the same donors could not be followed over many years, conclusions were based on cross-sectional statistical analysis. Out-of-frame TCR alpha sequences shared between twins showed an excess of low generation-probability sequences compared with coincidental sharing between unrelated individuals. Fewer insertions were carried by abundant cord blood beta clonotypes, a similar but weaker trend appeared in young adult naive repertoires, and no such trend appeared in memory repertoires.

There are many counts of this clonotype. The clone's antigen remains unknown. No base-level quality is on record; no much larger clone is a single base apart. Library preparation was by 5' RACE. Sequencing used an Illumina HiSeq 2000. Template switching added a universal primer binding site, and the final cDNA carried a unique molecular identifier that allowed TCR cDNA molecules to be counted accurately. Specific primers in the conserved constant-segment region were used to synthesize first-strand cDNA for the TCR alpha and beta chains. Each cDNA library was double barcoded, with a SMART-Mk sample barcode plus Illumina barcodes, to control for contamination. Two successive PCR steps introduced TruSeq adapter sequences along with Illumina sample barcodes. TCR alpha and beta cDNA libraries were sequenced on the Illumina HiSeq platform with custom primers. The original methods were these. MiGEC processed the raw reads to extract unique molecular identifiers, while MiXCR was used to determine the CDR3 positions. For each individual, recombination models were inferred using an EM algorithm with the repgenHMM and IGoR tools. The analysis of shared clonotypes was done with the tcR package in R, with sharing normalized by the product of cloneset sizes. Out-of-frame nonproductive sequences were analyzed to study raw recombination free of thymic and clonal selection effects. The public reads were run again by TCRdb, first through fastp at Q25 and then through MiXCR, and only productive beta chains were kept. Every entry covers one CDR3 protein and lists the most common genes and DNA from its rows. Clone size and V and J calls follow TCRdb, not the original study. This sample gives 500,000 to 700,000 distinct CDR3 sequences in total; 7.1% of them show up just once. Roughly 1.5% of the sample lies in the top ten.

Taken from cysteine to phenylalanine, the CDR3 has 16 residues. Just CDR3 DNA is preserved here, 48 bases in frame from base 1. Reading the germline V gene gives CDR1 SGHTA and CDR2 FQGNSA. The V end gives up 4 bases and the J end 8 bases, leaving 12 bases in the junction not matched to a gene. Every donor in the study was a healthy Caucasian. Three pairs of female monozygotic twins, all aged roughly 18 to 29 years, made up the twin cohort. Peripheral blood mononuclear cells were used as the source from which RNA for TCR libraries was isolated. These same records also appear under a second study, on yellow fever vaccine responses in identical twins. The second study, in turn, reports: The T cell response to vaccination in identical twins was reported by the authors to appear partly convergent and partly personalized. The study precisely tracked vaccine-responding T cell clones in identical twins.

The V gene is TRBV7-2 and the J gene is TRBJ2-3; 10 of the junction bases match TRBD2. The receptor comes from a woman under 30 in good health. Sequencing was done on a sample of PBMCs. DNA sequence: TGTGCCAGCAGCTCGGCGCACCTAGCGGGGGATTTTACGCAGTATTTT. It specifies CASSSAHLAGDFTQYF.